Each of the 10 T cell receptor beta chains below was sequenced from the same sample in a study of cytomegalovirus exposure and HLA in healthy donors. The primer mix had 60 Vbeta and 13 Jbeta primers. Assay used: immunoSEQ multiplex PCR; TCRdb lists only in-frame clones, some missing. The sample yields tens of thousands of clones, around 86% seen once. Input material: PBMCs. The source is a female donor in good health and CMV-seronegative.

The chain is built from TRBV29-1 and TRBJ2-6; the D gene is possibly TRBD1 (6 bases). From germline, CDR1 is SQVTM and CDR2 ANQGSEA. V lost 4 bases, J lost 0 bases, and 7 bases lay in between. The CDR3 runs to 14 residues. The CDR3 DNA reads TGCAGCGTTGGAGGGGGCTCTGGGGCCAACGTCCTGACTTTC. Protein sequence: CSVGGGSGANVLTF.

This clone was observed a single time. The rearrangement uses TRBV7-3 and TRBJ2-1; 11 bases agree with TRBD2. CDR1 and CDR2 from the germline V gene are SGHTA and FQGTGA. This CDR3 comprises 17 residues. With V trimmed by 5 bases and J by 2 bases, 8 bases remained unmatched. DNA of the CDR3: TGTGCCAGCAGCCCCGCGTCGGGACTAGCGGCCTACAATGAGCAGTTCTTC. Translating gives CASSPASGLAAYNEQFF. Full variable domain (rest looked up from reference TRBV7-3 and TRBJ2-1): GAGVSQTPSNKVTEKGKYVELRCDPISGHTALYWYRQSLGQGPEFLIYFQGTGAADDSGLPNDRFFAVRPEGSVSTLKIQRTERGDSAVYLCASSPASGLAAYNEQFFGPGTRLTVL.

This CDR3 is CSVAREGRDNEQFF. CDR3 nucleotides: TGCAGCGTTGCAAGGGAGGGCCGTGACAATGAGCAGTTCTTC. This chain links TRBV29-1 with TRBJ2-1; 7 nucleotides agree with TRBD2. The CDR3 is made up of 14 amino acids. V gave up 4 bases and J gave up 5 bases; unmatched junction bases: 8. The germline V gene encodes CDR1 SQVTM and CDR2 ANQGSEA.

In the case of this clone: The same CDR3 can be traced to other DNA sequences in this sample. The rearrangement uses TRBV30 and TRBJ2-5; D possibly corresponds to TRBD1 (6 bases). The ends were cut back, 3 bases at V and 4 bases at J, with 9 bases in the middle. This CDR3 region has 12 residues. The germline gives CDR1 GTSNPN, CDR2 SVGIG (reference sequence). The CDR3 DNA reads TGTGCCTGGAGCAGAGGGGGAGAGACCCAGTACTTC. This translates into CAWSRGGETQYF.

In this sample, this clone turned up a few times. The chain combines TRBV21-1 with TRBJ2-3; the table's D call, TRBD1, was not checked against the DNA. TRBV21-1 is classified as a pseudogene. The CDR3 loop spans 19 amino acids. CDR3 in amino acids: CASSKWLTGEDSSTDTQYF. CDR3 sequence (DNA): TGTGCCAGCAGCAAATGGCTGACAGGGGAAGACTCTAGCACAGATACGCAGTATTTT.

This rearrangement joins TRBV7-3 to TRBJ1-2; D gene ambiguous. Trimming stripped 0 bases from V and 7 bases from J, with 9 bases between. Germline-derived CDR1 and CDR2 are SGHTA and FQGTGA. The CDR3 is 13 residues long. CDR3 sequence reads: CASSLTESGGYTF. The CDR3 nucleotides are TGTGCCAGCAGCTTAACAGAGTCAGGTGGCTACACCTTC.

The V and J genes are TRBV5-1 and TRBJ2-5; D uncertain. The closer fit of TRBJ2-7 to the DNA end suggests the J call may be wrong. The CDR3 covers 16 residues. The germline CDR1 and CDR2 sequences are SGHRS and YFSETQ. CDR3 sequence (DNA): TGCGCCAGCAGCCCCCAATCAGGAACGACAAGGTACGAGCAGTACTTC. This encodes CASSPQSGTTRYEQYF.

The chain has TRBV2 and TRBJ2-5; D is unresolved. Germline V gene lookup returns CDR1 SNHLY and CDR2 FYNNEI. V lost 3 bases and J lost 2, with 19 bases in between. The CDR3 is 17 amino acids. The CDR3 here is CASSDIAGHGLQETQYF. In DNA form, the CDR3 reads TGTGCCAGCAGTGACATCGCTGGGCACGGCCTTCAAGAGACCCAGTACTTC.

This chain joins TRBV29-1 and TRBJ2-7; the D gene is possibly TRBD1 (6 bases). Germline V gene lookup returns CDR1 SQVTM and CDR2 ANQGSEA. V was trimmed by 4 bases and J by 0 bases, leaving 13 bases between them. The CDR3 has 14 amino acids. The CDR3 bases are TGCAGCGTTGGAGAGGAACAGGGCTCCTACGAGCAGTACTTC. Its translation: CSVGEEQGSYEQYF.

The gene calls are TRBV11-1 and TRBJ2-1; no definite D call. This CDR3 comprises 13 residues. Trimming left V 3 bases short and J 6 bases short, with 9 bases between. Per the germline V gene, CDR1 is SGHAT and CDR2 is FQDESV (reference sequence). The CDR3, as DNA: TGTGCCAGCAGCTTTGAGTTTGTCAATGAGCAGTTCTTC. Translated, it gives CASSFEFVNEQFF.